Sequencing of this T cell receptor beta chain was carried out in a study of human T cells and chemical hapten exposure. As for the study in general: Patches with 0.01% DPC went on the upper back, and the tests were read at 6 days.

The CDR3 length is 16 residues. V shed 7 bases, J shed 12 bases, and the junction held 20 bases outside the gene matches. CDR1 and CDR2 from the germline V gene are MNHEY and SVGEGT. Each CDR3 protein is one row after TCRdb ran MiXCR on the RACE reads. The repertoire holds about 42,000 distinct CDR3 sequences, with over 10% as singletons. The time point is: pre-sensitization, week 0. Stated treatment: therapeutic diphenylcyclopropenone sensitization with weekly scalp DPC. The TCR sequence derives from a woman aged 25 to 45 with alopecia areata. Some clones in this sample may be carry-over from other donors' samples. The sequencing here drew on whole blood, taken in connection with sensitization to the hapten diphenylcyclopropenone (DPC). The chain uses TRBV6-2 or TRBV6-3 and TRBJ2-1; TRBD1 matches 8 bases. The CDR3 region has the DNA TGTGCCAGCACTCCTTTTCTGGACAGGGTAAGCAAGGTGCAGTTCTTC. Translating it yields CASTPFLDRVSKVQFF.